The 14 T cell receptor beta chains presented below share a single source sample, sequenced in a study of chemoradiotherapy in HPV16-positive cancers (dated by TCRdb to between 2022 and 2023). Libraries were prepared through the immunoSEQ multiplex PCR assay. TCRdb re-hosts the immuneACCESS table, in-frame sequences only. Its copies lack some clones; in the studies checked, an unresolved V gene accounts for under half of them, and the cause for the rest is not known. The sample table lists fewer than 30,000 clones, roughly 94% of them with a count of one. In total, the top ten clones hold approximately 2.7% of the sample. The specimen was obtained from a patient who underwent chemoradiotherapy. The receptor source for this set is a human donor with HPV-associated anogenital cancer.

CDR3 sequence: CASSERKTQYF. CDR3 nucleotides: TGTGCCAGCAGTGAAAGGAAGACCCAGTACTTC. The chain links TRBV2 to TRBJ2-5, with D unclear. The germline V and J ends were trimmed by 2 bases and 6 bases, with 4 bases remaining between them. CDR3 length equals 11 residues. CDR1 is SNHLY, CDR2 FYNNEI, per germline.

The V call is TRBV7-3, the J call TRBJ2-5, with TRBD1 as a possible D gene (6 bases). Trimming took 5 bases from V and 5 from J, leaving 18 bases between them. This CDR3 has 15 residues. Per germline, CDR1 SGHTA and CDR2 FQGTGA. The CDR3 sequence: CASSRSGQTWETQYF. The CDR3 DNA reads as TGTGCCAGCAGCCGATCTGGACAGACTTGGGAGACCCAGTACTTC.

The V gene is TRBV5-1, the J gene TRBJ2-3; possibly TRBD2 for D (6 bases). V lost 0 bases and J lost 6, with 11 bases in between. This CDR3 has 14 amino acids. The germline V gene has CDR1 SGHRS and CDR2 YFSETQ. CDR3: CASSLATEGDTQYF. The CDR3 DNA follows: TGCGCCAGCAGCTTGGCCACGGAGGGGGATACGCAGTATTTT.

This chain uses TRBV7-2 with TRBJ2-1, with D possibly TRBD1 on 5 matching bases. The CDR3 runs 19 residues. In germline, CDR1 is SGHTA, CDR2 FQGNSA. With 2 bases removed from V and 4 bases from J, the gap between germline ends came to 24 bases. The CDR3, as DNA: TGTGCCAGCAGCTTAACCCAGGGTAGGAGTTCCTGGGCTTACAATGAGCAGTTCTTC. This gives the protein CASSLTQGRSSWAYNEQFF.

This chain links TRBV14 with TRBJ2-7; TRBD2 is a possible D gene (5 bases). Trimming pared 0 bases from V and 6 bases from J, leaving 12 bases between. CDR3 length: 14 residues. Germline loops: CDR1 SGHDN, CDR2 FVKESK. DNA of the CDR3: TGTGCCAGCAGCCAAGAAAGAGGGCTGAGCGAGCAGTACTTC. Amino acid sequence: CASSQERGLSEQYF.

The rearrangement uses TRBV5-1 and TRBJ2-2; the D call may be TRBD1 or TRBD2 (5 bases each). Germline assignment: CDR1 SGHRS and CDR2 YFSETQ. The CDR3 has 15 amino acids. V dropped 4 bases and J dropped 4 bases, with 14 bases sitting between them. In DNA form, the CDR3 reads TGCGCCAGCAGCCTGGAAGGGGACGGCACCGGGGAGCTGTTTTTT. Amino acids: CASSLEGDGTGELFF. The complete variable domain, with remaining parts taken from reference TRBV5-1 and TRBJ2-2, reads KAGVTQTPRYLIKTRGQQVTLSCSPISGHRSVSWYQQTPGQGLQFLFEYFSETQRNKGNFPGRFSGRQFSNSRSEMNVSTLELGDSALYLCASSLEGDGTGELFFGEGSRLTVL.

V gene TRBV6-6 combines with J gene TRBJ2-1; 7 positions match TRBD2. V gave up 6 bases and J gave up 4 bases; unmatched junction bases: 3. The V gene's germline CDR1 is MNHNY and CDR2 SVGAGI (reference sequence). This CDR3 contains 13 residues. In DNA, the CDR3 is TGTGCCAGCAGGCTAGCGGAATACAATGAGCAGTTCTTC. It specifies CASRLAEYNEQFF.

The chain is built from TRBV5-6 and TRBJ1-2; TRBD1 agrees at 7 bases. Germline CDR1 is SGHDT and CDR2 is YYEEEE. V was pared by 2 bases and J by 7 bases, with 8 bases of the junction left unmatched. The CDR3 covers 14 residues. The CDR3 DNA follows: TGTGCCAGCAGCTTTTCAACAGGGGTGAGTGGCTACACCTTC. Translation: CASSFSTGVSGYTF. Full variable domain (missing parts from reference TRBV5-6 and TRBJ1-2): DAGVTQSPTHLIKTRGQQVTLRCSPKSGHDTVSWYQQALGQGPQFIFQYYEEEERQRGNFPDRFSGHQFPNYSSELNVNALLLGDSALYLCASSFSTGVSGYTFGSGTRLTVV.

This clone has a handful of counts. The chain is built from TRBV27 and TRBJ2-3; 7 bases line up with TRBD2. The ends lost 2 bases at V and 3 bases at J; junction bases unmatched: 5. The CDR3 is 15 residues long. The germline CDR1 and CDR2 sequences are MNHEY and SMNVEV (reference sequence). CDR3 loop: CASSLDPGGTDTQYF. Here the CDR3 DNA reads TGTGCCAGCAGTTTAGATCCGGGAGGAACAGATACGCAGTATTTT.

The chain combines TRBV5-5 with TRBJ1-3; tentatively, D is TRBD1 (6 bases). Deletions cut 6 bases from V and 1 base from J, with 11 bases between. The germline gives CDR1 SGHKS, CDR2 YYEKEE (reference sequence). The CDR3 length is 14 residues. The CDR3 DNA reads TGTGCCAGCACCTATACAGGGTCTGGAAACACCATATATTTT. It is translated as CASTYTGSGNTIYF.

CDR3 sequence reads: CATSSKSGQVGDEQFF. Here the CDR3 DNA reads TGTGCCACCAGCAGTAAGTCAGGACAGGTCGGCGATGAGCAGTTCTTC. V is TRBV15 and J is TRBJ2-1, with 7 bases matching TRBD1. With V trimmed by 3 bases and J by 8 bases, 13 bases remained unmatched. Germline CDR1 LNHNV, CDR2 YYDKDF (reference sequence). The CDR3 is made up of 16 amino acids. Based on the CDR3 plus reference TRBV15 and TRBJ2-1, the full variable domain is DAMVIQNPRYQVTQFGKPVTLSCSQTLNHNVMYWYQQKSSQAPKLLFHYYDKDFNNEADTPDNFQSRRPNTSFCFLDIRSPGLGDTAMYLCATSSKSGQVGDEQFFGPGTRLTVL.

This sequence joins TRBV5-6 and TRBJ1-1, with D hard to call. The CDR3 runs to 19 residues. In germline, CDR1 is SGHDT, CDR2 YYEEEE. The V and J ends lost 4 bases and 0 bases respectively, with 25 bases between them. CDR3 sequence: CASSPLVARDGGMNTEAFF. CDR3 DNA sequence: TGTGCCAGCAGCCCCCTTGTGGCGAGGGATGGTGGGATGAACACTGAAGCTTTCTTT.

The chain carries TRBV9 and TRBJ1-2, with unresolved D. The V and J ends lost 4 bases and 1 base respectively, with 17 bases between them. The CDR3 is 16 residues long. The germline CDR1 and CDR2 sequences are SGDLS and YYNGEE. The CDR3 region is CASSPMGVRINYGYTF. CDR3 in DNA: TGTGCCAGCAGCCCCATGGGAGTTAGGATTAACTATGGCTACACCTTC.

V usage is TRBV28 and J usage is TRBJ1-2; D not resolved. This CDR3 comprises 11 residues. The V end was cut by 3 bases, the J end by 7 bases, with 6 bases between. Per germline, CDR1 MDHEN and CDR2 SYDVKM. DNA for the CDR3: TGTGCCAGCAGTTTTATGGTTGGCTACACCTTC. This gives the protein CASSFMVGYTF.